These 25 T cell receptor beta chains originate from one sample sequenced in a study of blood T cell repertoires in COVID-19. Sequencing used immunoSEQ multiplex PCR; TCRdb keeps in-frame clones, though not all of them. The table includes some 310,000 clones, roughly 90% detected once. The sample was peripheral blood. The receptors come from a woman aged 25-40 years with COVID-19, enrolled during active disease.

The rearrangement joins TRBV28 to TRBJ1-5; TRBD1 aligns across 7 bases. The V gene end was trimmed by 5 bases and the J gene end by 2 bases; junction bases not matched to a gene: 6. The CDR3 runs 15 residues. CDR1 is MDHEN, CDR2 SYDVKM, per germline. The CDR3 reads CASSLTGKGNQPQHF. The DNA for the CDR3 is TGTGCCAGCAGTCTGACAGGGAAGGGCAATCAGCCCCAGCATTTT.

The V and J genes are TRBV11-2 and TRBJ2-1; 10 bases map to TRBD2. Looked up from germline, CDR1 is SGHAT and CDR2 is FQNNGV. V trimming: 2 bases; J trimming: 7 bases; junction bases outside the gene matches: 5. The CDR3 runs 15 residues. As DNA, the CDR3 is TGTGCCAGCAGCTTATCTAGCGGGAGTGGTAATGAGCAGTTCTTC. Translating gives CASSLSSGSGNEQFF.

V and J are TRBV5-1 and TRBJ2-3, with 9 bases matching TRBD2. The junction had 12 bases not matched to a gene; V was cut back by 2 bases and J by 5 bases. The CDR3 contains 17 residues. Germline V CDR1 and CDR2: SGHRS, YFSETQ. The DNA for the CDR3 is TGCGCCAGCAGCTTACTCCTAATTAGCGGGAGTGGAGATACGCAGTATTTT. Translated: CASSLLLISGSGDTQYF.

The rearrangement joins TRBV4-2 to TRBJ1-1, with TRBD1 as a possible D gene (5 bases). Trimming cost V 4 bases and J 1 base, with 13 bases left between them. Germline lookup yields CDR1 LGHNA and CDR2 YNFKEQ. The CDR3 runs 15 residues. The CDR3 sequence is CASSPRTTGNTEAFF. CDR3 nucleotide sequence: TGTGCCAGCAGCCCTCGGACAACGGGGAACACTGAAGCTTTCTTT.

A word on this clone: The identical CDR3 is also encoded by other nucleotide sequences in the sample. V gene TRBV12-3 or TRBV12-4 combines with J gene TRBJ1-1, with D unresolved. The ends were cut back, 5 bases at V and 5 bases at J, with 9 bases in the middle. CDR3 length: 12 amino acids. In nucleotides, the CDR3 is TGTGCCAGCAGTCCCGGTAATACTGAAGCTTTCTTT. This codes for CASSPGNTEAFF.

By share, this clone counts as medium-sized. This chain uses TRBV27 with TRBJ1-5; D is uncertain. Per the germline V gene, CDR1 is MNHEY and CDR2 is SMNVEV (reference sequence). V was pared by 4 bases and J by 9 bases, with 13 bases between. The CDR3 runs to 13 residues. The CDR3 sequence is CASSSRTEGPQHF. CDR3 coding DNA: TGTGCCAGCAGTTCCCGTACTGAGGGGCCCCAGCATTTT.

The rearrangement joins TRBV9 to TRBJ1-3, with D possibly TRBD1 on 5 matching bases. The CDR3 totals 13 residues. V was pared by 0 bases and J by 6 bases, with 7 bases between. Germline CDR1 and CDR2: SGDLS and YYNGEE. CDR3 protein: CASSVEGLNTIYF. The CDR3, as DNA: TGTGCCAGCAGCGTAGAGGGGTTAAACACCATATATTTT.

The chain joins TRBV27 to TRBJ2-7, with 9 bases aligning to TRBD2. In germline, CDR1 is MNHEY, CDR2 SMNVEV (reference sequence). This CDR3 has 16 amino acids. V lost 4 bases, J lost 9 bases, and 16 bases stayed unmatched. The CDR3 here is CASSSSRLAAEEGQYF. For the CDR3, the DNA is TGTGCCAGCAGTTCCTCTCGACTAGCGGCTGAAGAGGGGCAGTACTTC.

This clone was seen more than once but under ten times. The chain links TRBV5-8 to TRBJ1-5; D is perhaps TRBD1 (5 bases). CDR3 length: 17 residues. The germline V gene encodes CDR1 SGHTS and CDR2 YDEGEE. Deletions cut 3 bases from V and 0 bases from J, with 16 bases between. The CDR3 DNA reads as TGTGCCAGCAGCTCACGACGGTGGGGCTATAGCAATCAGCCCCAGCATTTT. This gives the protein CASSSRRWGYSNQPQHF.

CDR3 protein: CASSLTGVSNQPQHF. The CDR3, as DNA: TGCGCCAGCAGCCTAACCGGGGTTAGCAATCAGCCCCAGCATTTT. This rearrangement joins TRBV5-1 to TRBJ1-5, with D uncertain. V lost 4 bases and J 0 bases, leaving 11 bases between the germline ends. Germline assignment: CDR1 SGHRS and CDR2 YFSETQ. This CDR3 has 15 residues. Filled out from reference TRBV5-1 and TRBJ1-5, the complete variable domain reads KAGVTQTPRYLIKTRGQQVTLSCSPISGHRSVSWYQQTPGQGLQFLFEYFSETQRNKGNFPGRFSGRQFSNSRSEMNVSTLELGDSALYLCASSLTGVSNQPQHFGDGTRLSIL.

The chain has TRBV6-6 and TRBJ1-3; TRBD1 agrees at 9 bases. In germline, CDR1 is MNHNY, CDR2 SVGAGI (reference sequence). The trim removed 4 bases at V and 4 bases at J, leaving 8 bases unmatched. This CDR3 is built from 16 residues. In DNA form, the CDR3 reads TGTGCCAGCAGTTCCGCGACAGGGGGAAGCGGAAACACCATATATTTT. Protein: CASSSATGGSGNTIYF.

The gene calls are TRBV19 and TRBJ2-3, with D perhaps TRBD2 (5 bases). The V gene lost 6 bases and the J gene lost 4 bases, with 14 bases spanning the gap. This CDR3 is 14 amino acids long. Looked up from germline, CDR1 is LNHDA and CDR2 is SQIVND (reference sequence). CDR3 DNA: TGTGCCAGTAGCCCGGGGTTAGTCCCAGATACGCAGTATTTT. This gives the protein CASSPGLVPDTQYF.

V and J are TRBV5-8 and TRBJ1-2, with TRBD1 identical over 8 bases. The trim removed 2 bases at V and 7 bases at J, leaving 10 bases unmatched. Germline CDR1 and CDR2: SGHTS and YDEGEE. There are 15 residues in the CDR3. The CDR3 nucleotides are TGTGCCAGCAGCTTTTTCTTCCGGACAGGGTTTGGCTACACCTTC. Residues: CASSFFFRTGFGYTF.

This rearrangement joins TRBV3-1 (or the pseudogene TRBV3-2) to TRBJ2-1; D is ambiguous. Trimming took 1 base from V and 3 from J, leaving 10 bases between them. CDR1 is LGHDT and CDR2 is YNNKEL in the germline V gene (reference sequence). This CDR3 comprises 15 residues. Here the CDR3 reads CASSQGVNLYNEQFF. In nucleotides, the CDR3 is TGTGCCAGCAGCCAAGGCGTGAACCTCTACAATGAGCAGTTCTTC.

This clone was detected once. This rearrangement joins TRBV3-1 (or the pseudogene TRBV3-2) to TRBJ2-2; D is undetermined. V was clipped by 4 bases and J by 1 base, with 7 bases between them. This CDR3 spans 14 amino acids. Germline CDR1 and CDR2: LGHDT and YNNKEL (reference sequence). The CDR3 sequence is CASSRLMNTGELFF. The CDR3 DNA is TGTGCCAGCAGCCGACTCATGAACACCGGGGAGCTGTTTTTT.

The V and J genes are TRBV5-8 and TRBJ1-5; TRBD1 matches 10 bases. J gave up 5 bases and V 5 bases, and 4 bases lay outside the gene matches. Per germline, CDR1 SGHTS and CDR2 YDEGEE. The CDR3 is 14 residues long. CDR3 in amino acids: CASSQDRGYQPQHF. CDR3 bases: TGTGCCAGCAGTCAGGACAGGGGGTATCAGCCCCAGCATTTT.

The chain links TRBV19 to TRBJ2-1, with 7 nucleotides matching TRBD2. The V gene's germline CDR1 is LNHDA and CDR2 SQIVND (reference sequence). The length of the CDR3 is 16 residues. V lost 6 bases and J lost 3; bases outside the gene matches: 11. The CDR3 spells CASRRAGTTGYNEQFF. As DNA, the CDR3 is TGTGCCAGTAGAAGGGCGGGGACTACGGGCTACAATGAGCAGTTCTTC.

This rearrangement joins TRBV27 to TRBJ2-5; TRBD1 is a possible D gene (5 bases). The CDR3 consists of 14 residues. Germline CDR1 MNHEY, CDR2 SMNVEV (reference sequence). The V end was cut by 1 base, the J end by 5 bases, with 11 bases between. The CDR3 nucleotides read TGTGCCAGCAGTTTATGGGCAGGGTCGGAGACCCAGTACTTC. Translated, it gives CASSLWAGSETQYF.

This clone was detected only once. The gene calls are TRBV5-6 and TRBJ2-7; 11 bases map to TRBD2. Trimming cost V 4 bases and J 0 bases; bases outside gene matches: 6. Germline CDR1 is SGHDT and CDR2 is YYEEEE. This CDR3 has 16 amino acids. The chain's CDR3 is CASSRTGLADSYEQYF. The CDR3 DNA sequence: TGTGCCAGCAGCCGGACGGGACTAGCGGACTCCTACGAGCAGTACTTC.

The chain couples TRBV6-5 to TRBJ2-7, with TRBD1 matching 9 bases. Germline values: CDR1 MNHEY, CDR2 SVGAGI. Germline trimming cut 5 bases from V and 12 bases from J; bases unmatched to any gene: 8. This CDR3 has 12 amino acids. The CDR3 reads CASSPGTGSWYF. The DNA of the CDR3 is TGTGCCAGCAGTCCGGGGACAGGGTCGTGGTACTTC.

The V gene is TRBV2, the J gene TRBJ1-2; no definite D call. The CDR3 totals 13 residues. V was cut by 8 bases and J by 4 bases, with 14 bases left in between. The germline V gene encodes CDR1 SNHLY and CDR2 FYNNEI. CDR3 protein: CASSIAGGYGYTF. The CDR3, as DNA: TGTGCCAGCTCGATTGCAGGAGGCTATGGCTACACCTTC. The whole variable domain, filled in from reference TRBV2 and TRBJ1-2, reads EPEVTQTPSHQVTQMGQEVILRCVPISNHLYFYWYRQILGQKVEFLVSFYNNEISEKSEIFDDQFSVERPDGSNFTLKIRSTKLEDSAMYFCASSIAGGYGYTFGSGTRLTVV.

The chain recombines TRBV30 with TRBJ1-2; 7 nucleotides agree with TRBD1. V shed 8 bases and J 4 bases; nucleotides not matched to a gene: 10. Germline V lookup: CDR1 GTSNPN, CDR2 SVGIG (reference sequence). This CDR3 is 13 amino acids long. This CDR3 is CAITGDQGYGYTF. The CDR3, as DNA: TGTGCCATAACAGGGGATCAGGGCTATGGCTACACCTTC.

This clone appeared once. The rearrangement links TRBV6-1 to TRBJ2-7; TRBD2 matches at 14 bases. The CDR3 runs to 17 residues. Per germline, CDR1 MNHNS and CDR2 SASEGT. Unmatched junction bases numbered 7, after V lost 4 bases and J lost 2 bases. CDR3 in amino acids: CASSAGTSGRTPYEQYF. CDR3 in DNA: TGTGCCAGCAGTGCCGGGACTAGCGGGAGAACCCCCTACGAGCAGTACTTC.

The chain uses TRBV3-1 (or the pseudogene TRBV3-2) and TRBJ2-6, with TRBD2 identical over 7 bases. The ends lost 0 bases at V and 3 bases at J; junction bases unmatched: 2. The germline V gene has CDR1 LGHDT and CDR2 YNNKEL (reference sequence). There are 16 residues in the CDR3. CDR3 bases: TGTGCCAGCAGCCAAGAGTTAGCGGGTGGGGCCAACGTCCTGACTTTC. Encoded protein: CASSQELAGGANVLTF.

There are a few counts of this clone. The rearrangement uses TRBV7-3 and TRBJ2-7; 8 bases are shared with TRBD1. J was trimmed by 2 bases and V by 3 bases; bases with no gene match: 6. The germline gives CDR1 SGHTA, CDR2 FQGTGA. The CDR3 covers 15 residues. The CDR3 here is CASSFGRDRPYEQYF. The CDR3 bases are TGTGCCAGCAGCTTCGGGCGGGACAGGCCCTACGAGCAGTACTTC.